Included here is one T cell receptor beta chain sequence, with context. The target antigen is unknown. The sample belongs to a study of cytomegalovirus exposure and HLA in healthy donors. Broader study findings: Analyzed later, association rates of TCRs varied across HLA loci, with DRB1 most and HLA-C fewest. TCR beta sequences reportedly predicted most subjects' HLA-A and HLA-B alleles accurately.

The PCR contained 60 Vbeta and 13 Jbeta primers. Sequencing was performed with immunoSEQ multiplex PCR; in TCRdb, only in-frame clones are kept and a portion is missing. With 170,000 or so clones in the sample, the ten largest clones hold 2% to 2.5%. This TCR was sampled from a man aged 30 to 45 in good health and CMV-seronegative. The sequenced sample consisted of PBMCs.

The CDR3 DNA sequence: TGCAGCGTGCGGGCGAGGGAGACCTACAATGAGCAGTTCTTC. Translating gives CSVRARETYNEQFF. This sequence joins TRBV29-1 and TRBJ2-1, with a weak D call TRBD2 (5 bases). The germline V gene has CDR1 SQVTM and CDR2 ANQGSEA. The ends were cut back, 6 bases at V and 2 bases at J, with 14 bases in the middle. The CDR3 has 14 residues.